This TCR beta chain comes out of a study of blood T cell repertoires in COVID-19. TCRdb keeps only in-frame clones here, not all; method: immunoSEQ multiplex PCR. The sample shows approximately 230,000 clones, 70% to 90% of them seen only once. The source is a man aged 18 to 29 with active or convalescent COVID-19. Sequenced: peripheral blood.

The CDR3 bases are TGTGCCAGCAGCCGCACCGGGACAGGGGGTTTGAATGAGCAGTTCTTC. As protein: CASSRTGTGGLNEQFF. The V call is TRBV5-4, the J call TRBJ2-1, with TRBD1 matching 11 bases. The CDR3 is made up of 16 amino acids. Germline trimming cut 4 bases from V and 7 bases from J; bases unmatched to any gene: 10. The germline CDR1 and CDR2 sequences are SGHNT and YYREEE (reference sequence).